The clone carrying this T cell receptor (beta chain) came up once. The data originate from a study of blood T cell repertoires in COVID-19. Turning to the study itself: Spain, Italy and the United States supplied samples that represented acute and convalescent COVID-19. The analysed material was cDNA or gDNA that came from T cells, B-cell-depleted T cells, or PBMCs.

The V end was cut by 0 bases, the J end by 4 bases, with 10 bases between. CDR1 and CDR2 from the germline V gene are SGHKS and YYEKEE (reference sequence). The CDR3 is made up of 14 amino acids. In the original processing: Amplification of reference gene primers was used by the study to estimate nucleated cell counts. Sequenced by immunoSEQ multiplex PCR; TCRdb stores in-frame clones only, minus some. V and J calls and clone size are given by that table; D and trimming were obtained from the DNA. The sample consists of hundreds of thousands of clones, 75% to 90% of them appearing once. The source material was peripheral blood. This chain connects TRBV5-5 to TRBJ1-2, with D possibly matching TRBD1 (5 bases). The clonotype comes from a woman aged 30 to 39 with active or convalescent COVID-19. The CDR3 DNA is TGTGCCAGCAGCTTGGCCCAGGGTAGCTATGGCTACACCTTC. It yields the protein CASSLAQGSYGYTF.